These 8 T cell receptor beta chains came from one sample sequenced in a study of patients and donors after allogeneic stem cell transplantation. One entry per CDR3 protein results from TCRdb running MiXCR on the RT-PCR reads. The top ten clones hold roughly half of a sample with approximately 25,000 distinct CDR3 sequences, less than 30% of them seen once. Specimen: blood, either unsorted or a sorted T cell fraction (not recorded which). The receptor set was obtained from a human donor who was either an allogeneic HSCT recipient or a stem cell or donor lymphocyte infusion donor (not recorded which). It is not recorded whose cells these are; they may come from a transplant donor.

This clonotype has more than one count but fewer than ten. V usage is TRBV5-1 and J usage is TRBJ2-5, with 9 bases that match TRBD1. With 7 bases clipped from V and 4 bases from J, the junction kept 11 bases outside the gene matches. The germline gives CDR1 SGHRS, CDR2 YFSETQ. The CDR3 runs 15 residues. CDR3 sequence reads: CASAPGTGRGETQYF. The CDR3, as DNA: TGCGCCAGCGCACCCGGGACAGGGCGTGGAGAGACCCAGTACTTC.

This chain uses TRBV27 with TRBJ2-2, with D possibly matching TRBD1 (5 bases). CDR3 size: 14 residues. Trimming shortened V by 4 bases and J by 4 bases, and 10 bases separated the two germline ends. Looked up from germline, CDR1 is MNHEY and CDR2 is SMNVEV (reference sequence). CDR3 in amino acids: CASSSQAPTGELFF. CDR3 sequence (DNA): TGTGCCAGCAGTTCACAGGCCCCCACCGGGGAGCTGTTTTTT.

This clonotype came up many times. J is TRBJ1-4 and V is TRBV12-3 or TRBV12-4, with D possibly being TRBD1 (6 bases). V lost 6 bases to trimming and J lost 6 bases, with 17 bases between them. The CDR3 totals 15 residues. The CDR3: CASRGHGGEHEKLFF. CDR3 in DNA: TGTGCCAGCAGGGGGCACGGGGGCGAACATGAAAAACTGTTTTTT.

The CDR3 DNA is TGTGCCAGCAGCTCAACCGGGACAGAAGCTTTCTTT. This codes for CASSSTGTEAFF. The chain recombines TRBV7-3 with TRBJ1-1; perhaps TRBD1 as D (6 bases). Trimming removed 4 bases from V and 8 bases from J, with 11 bases in between. Germline V gene data show CDR1 as SGHTA and CDR2 as FQGTGA. The CDR3 is made up of 12 amino acids.

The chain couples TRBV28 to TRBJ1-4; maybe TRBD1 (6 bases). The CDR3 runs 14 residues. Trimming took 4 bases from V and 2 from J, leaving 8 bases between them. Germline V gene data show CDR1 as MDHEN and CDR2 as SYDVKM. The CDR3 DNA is TGTGCCAGCAGTTGGGGACACACTAATGAAAAACTGTTTTTT. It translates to CASSWGHTNEKLFF. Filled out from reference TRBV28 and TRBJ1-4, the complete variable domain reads DVKVTQSSRYLVKRTGEKVFLECVQDMDHENMFWYRQDPGLGLRLIYFSYDVKMKEKGDIPEGYSVSREKKERFSLILESASTNQTSMYLCASSWGHTNEKLFFGSGTQLSVL.

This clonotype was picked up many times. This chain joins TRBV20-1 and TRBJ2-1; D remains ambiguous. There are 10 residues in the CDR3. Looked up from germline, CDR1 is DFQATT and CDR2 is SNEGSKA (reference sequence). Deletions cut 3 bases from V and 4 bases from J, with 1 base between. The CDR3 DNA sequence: TGCAGTGCTAGGTACAATGAGCAGTTCTTC. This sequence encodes CSARYNEQFF.

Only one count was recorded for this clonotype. CDR3 sequence: CSVEGMGGADTQYF. The DNA of the CDR3 is TGCAGCGTTGAAGGGATGGGGGGCGCAGATACGCAGTATTTT. The rearrangement uses TRBV29-1 and TRBJ2-3; the D gene could be TRBD1 or TRBD2 (6 bases each). Trimming left V 1 base short and J 4 bases short, with 12 bases between. The germline V gene encodes CDR1 SQVTM and CDR2 ANQGSEA. This CDR3 spans 14 amino acids.

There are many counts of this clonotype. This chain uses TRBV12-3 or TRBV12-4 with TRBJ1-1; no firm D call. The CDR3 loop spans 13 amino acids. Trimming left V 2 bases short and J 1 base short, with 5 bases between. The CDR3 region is CASSLTGNTEAFF. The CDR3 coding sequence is TGTGCCAGCAGTTTAACGGGGAACACTGAAGCTTTCTTT.